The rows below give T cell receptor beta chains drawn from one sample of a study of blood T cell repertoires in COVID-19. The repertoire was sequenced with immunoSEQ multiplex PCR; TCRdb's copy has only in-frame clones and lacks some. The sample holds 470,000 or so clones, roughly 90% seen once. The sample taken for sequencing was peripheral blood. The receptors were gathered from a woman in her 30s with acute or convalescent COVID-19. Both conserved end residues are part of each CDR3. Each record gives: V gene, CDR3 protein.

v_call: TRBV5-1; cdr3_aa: CASSWETSGGLDTQYF
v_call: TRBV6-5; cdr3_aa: CASNQQGFEAFF
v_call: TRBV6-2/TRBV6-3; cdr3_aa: CASSYSRSGGVSYNEQFF
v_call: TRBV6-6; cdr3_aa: CASSYSKIAGGYEQYF
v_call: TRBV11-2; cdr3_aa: CASSLEGDRVSGAFF
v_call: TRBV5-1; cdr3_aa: CASSLAPVGGTPGELFF
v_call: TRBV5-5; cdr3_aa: CASSFPTSGAPDTQYF
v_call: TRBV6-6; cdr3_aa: CASSYGGSLSYEQYF
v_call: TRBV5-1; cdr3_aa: CASRSTGFGTEAFF
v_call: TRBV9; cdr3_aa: CASSVGTTSDTQYF
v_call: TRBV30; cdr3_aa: CAWSPGQGLSGNTIYF
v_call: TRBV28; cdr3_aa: CASSSPLGASHNYGYTF
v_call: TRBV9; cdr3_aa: CASSVAGGRGETQYF
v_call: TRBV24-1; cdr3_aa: CATSDTERGSTDTQYF
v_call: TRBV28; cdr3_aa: CASSRTGLFYEQYF
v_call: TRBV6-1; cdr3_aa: CASSWTATPGEQYF
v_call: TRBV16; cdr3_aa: CASSDRGLNYGYTF
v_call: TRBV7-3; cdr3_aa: CASSFTGTYNEQFF
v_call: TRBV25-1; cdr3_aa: CASSEYFGGGAGTGELFF
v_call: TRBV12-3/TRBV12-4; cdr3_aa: CASSFQGPDTQYF
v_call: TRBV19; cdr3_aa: CASSQTGYEQYF
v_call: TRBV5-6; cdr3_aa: CASSLGPYQETQYF
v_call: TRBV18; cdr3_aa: CASSPAEAYEQYF
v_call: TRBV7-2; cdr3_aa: CASRPTGTGNTEAFF
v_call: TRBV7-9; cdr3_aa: CASSSRDRTQETQYF
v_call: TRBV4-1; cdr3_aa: CASSQAAFIGGPGMNTEAFF
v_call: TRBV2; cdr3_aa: CASSAQVSNQPQHF
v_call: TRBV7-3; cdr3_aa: CASSLGYMGTRGAEAFF
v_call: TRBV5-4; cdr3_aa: CASSLGTDTYEQYF
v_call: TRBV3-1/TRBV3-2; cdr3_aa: CASSQEEQGRHF
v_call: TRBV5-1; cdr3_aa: CASSSIPTGDTQYF
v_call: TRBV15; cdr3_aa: CATSRDSAERGGFTGELFF
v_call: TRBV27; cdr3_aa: CASSISGASSYEQYF
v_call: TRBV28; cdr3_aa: CASSLIRDRAGGTQYF
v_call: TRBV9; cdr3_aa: CASSVGDSSYEQYF
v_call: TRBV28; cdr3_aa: CASKGALETQYF
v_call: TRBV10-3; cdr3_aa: CAISVTGTEPSDTQYF
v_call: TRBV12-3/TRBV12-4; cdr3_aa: CASSSAASTQYF
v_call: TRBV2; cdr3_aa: CASSRGQYLNTEAFF
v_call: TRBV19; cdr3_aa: CASSIFGYGSNEQFF
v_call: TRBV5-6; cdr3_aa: CASSLTAGAGNTIYF
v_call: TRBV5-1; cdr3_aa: CASSPGGGLGYNEQFF
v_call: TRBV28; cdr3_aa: CASSQGQGYGYTF
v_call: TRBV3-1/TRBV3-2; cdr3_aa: CASSQEVSVPEQYF
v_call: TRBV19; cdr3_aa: CASSISPTEAFF
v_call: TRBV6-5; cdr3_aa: CASRSSYNSPLHF
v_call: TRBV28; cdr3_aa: CASSFAGGARGTQYF
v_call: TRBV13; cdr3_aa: CASSSPREPNYGYTF
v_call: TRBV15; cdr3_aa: CATSRGRVESYEQYF
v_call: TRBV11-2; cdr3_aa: CASSPRYNEQFF